Listed here are 30 T cell receptor beta chains from one sample, sequenced in a study of cytomegalovirus exposure and HLA in healthy donors. TCRdb's table, derived via immunoSEQ multiplex PCR, lists solely in-frame clones and lacks some. Among 90,000 to 110,000 clones listed, 85% to 90% were seen once. The source material was PBMCs. The receptors originated from a woman aged 18-29 years in good health and CMV-seronegative.

J is TRBJ2-7 and V is TRBV7-2; a weak D match, TRBD2 (6 bases). V lost 4 bases and J lost 3, with 16 bases in between. CDR1 SGHTA and CDR2 FQGNSA come from the germline V gene. CDR3 length equals 15 residues. Here the CDR3 DNA reads TGTGCCAGCAGCTCGCCCCCGCCCGGGGGCTACGAGCAGTACTTC. Amino acids: CASSSPPPGGYEQYF.

The CDR3 region is CASSFELAGGGDNEQFF. The CDR3 nucleotides read TGTGCCAGCAGCTTCGAGCTAGCGGGAGGGGGGGACAATGAGCAGTTCTTC. This chain joins TRBV13 and TRBJ2-1; 12 bases agree with TRBD2. This CDR3 has 17 residues. Germline trimming cut 3 bases from V and 5 bases from J; bases unmatched to any gene: 8. Germline V gene sequence: CDR1 PRHDT, CDR2 FYEKMQ (reference sequence).

This chain connects TRBV4-2 to TRBJ2-7; 7 positions agree with TRBD2. V lost 5 bases, J lost 6 bases, and 10 bases stayed unmatched. Germline CDR1 is LGHNA and CDR2 is YNFKEQ. CDR3 size: 14 residues. The CDR3 DNA sequence: TGTGCCAGCAGCAGAGGACTAGAGGGTGGCGAGCAGTACTTC. It is translated as CASSRGLEGGEQYF.

The chain joins TRBV2 to TRBJ1-5; D possibly corresponds to TRBD1 (6 bases). This CDR3 is built from 15 residues. CDR1 and CDR2 (germline): SNHLY, FYNNEI. Trimming left V 4 bases short and J 0 bases short, with 10 bases between. CDR3 residues: CASSADRYSNQPQHF. DNA of the CDR3: TGTGCCAGCAGTGCGGACAGATATAGCAATCAGCCCCAGCATTTT.

V gene TRBV27 combines with J gene TRBJ2-4; 12 bases agree with TRBD2. Germline V lookup: CDR1 MNHEY, CDR2 SMNVEV (reference sequence). This CDR3 comprises 18 residues. V lost 4 bases to trimming and J lost 5 bases; unmatched junction nucleotides: 12. For the CDR3, the DNA is TGTGCCAGCAGTTCCCTGGGGGCTAGCGGGAGGGTTGAAAACATTCAGTACTTC. It codes for CASSSLGASGRVENIQYF.

V gene TRBV11-2 combines with J gene TRBJ2-1; D uncertain. V was trimmed by 5 bases and J by 7 bases, leaving 6 bases between them. Germline V lookup: CDR1 SGHAT, CDR2 FQNNGV. The CDR3 has 11 residues. The CDR3 is CASSPGNEQFF. In DNA, the CDR3 is TGTGCCAGCAGCCCCGGGAATGAGCAGTTCTTC.

The chain joins TRBV18 to TRBJ2-5; no clear D gene. The CDR3 loop spans 13 amino acids. With 3 bases removed from V and 0 bases from J, the gap between germline ends came to 5 bases. Germline V gene data show CDR1 as KGHSH and CDR2 as LQKENI. In nucleotides, the CDR3 is TGTGCCAGCTCACCCTCGTACCAAGAGACCCAGTACTTC. It encodes CASSPSYQETQYF.

This chain joins TRBV6-1 and TRBJ1-3, with TRBD1 matching 8 bases. CDR1 is MNHNS and CDR2 is SASEGT in the germline V gene. J lost 5 bases, V lost 4 bases, and 4 bases had no gene match. The CDR3 loop spans 14 amino acids. The CDR3 loop reads CASSVDRGRNTIYF. The CDR3 DNA reads TGTGCCAGCAGTGTAGACAGGGGCCGAAACACCATATATTTT.

The rearrangement uses TRBV19 and TRBJ2-1; a possible D gene is TRBD2 (5 bases). The length of the CDR3 is 13 residues. Looked up from germline, CDR1 is LNHDA and CDR2 is SQIVND (reference sequence). V lost 7 bases, J lost 6 bases, and 13 bases lay in between. CDR3 region: CASTLNAGNEQFF. The CDR3 DNA sequence: TGTGCCAGTACCCTTAATGCGGGCAATGAGCAGTTCTTC.

The V call is TRBV7-9, the J call TRBJ2-4; 7 bases agree with TRBD1. V trimming: 4 bases; J trimming: 7 bases; junction bases outside the gene matches: 10. The CDR3 is 15 residues long. Germline loops: CDR1 SEHNR, CDR2 FQNEAQ (reference sequence). As DNA, the CDR3 is TGTGCCAGCAGCTCGACAGGGACGACCTGGAACATTCAGTACTTC. Protein product: CASSSTGTTWNIQYF.

This clone was recorded a few times. The J gene is TRBJ1-3, the V gene TRBV18; no definite D call. Germline V CDR1 and CDR2: KGHSH, LQKENI. The CDR3 contains 12 residues. V lost 5 bases to trimming and J lost 4 bases, with 6 bases between them. The CDR3 coding sequence is TGTGCCAGCTCATCGACAGGAAACACCATATATTTT. Translating it yields CASSSTGNTIYF.

The chain joins TRBV5-1 to TRBJ2-7; 12 bases align to TRBD1. After removal of 3 bases from V and 1 base from J, the junction contained 17 bases not matched to a gene. This CDR3 is built from 20 residues. Germline CDR1 and CDR2: SGHRS and YFSETQ. In DNA form, the CDR3 reads TGCGCCAGCAGCTCTCGCGGGGGACAGGGGGCGCAGTGGGCGTCCTACGAGCAGTACTTC. Translation gives CASSSRGGQGAQWASYEQYF.

The J gene is TRBJ1-2, the V gene TRBV10-2; D is possibly TRBD1 (5 bases). This CDR3 spans 14 amino acids. In germline, CDR1 is WSHSY, CDR2 SAAADI. The V and J ends lost 0 bases and 6 bases respectively, with 11 bases between them. The CDR3 here is CASSESGGGNGYTF. The CDR3 bases are TGCGCCAGCAGTGAGTCGGGGGGAGGTAATGGCTACACCTTC.

The chain combines TRBV21-1 with TRBJ2-6; TRBD1 is the table's D call and was not checked against the DNA. TRBV21-1 is reported as a pseudogene. This CDR3 region has 16 residues. CDR3 residues: CASRRDSPSGANVLTF. The CDR3 nucleotides are TGTGCCAGCAGACGGGACAGCCCTTCTGGGGCCAACGTCCTGACTTTC.

The chain's CDR3 is CASSQTGGTTEAFF. CDR3 bases: TGTGCCAGCAGCCAGACAGGGGGCACGACTGAAGCTTTCTTT. V usage is TRBV28 and J usage is TRBJ1-1; TRBD1 matches 10 bases. V dropped 6 bases and J dropped 5; count of bases not matched to a gene: 6. This CDR3 contains 14 residues. Germline-derived CDR1 and CDR2 are MDHEN and SYDVKM. Supplemented by reference TRBV28 and TRBJ1-1, the full variable domain reads DVKVTQSSRYLVKRTGEKVFLECVQDMDHENMFWYRQDPGLGLRLIYFSYDVKMKEKGDIPEGYSVSREKKERFSLILESASTNQTSMYLCASSQTGGTTEAFFGQGTRLTVV.

The chain recombines TRBV15 with TRBJ1-6; 7 positions match TRBD1. The junction had 5 bases not matched to a gene; V was cut back by 6 bases and J by 0 bases. Germline CDR1 reads LNHNV; CDR2 reads YYDKDF (reference sequence). This CDR3 comprises 16 residues. CDR3 DNA: TGTGCCACCAGGACAGGGAGGAGCTCCTATAATTCACCCCTCCACTTT. Residues: CATRTGRSSYNSPLHF.

This clone was seen only once. The chain recombines TRBV28 with TRBJ1-4, with D perhaps TRBD1 (6 bases). CDR3 length: 15 amino acids. Trimming pared 4 bases from V and 9 bases from J, leaving 18 bases between. Looked up from germline, CDR1 is MDHEN and CDR2 is SYDVKM. DNA of the CDR3: TGTGCCAGCAGTTCCCCGACAGGCGGTCATCAAAAACTGTTTTTT. As protein: CASSSPTGGHQKLFF.

The rearrangement uses TRBV7-2 and TRBJ2-3, with TRBD2 identical over 7 bases. The CDR3 contains 15 residues. V shed 5 bases and J 0 bases; nucleotides not matched to a gene: 5. Germline-derived CDR1 and CDR2 are SGHTA and FQGNSA. In DNA form, the CDR3 reads TGTGCCAGCAGCCCCCGACTAGCAAGCACAGATACGCAGTATTTT. This sequence encodes CASSPRLASTDTQYF.

The chain is built from TRBV7-2 and TRBJ1-5, with D possibly being TRBD1 (6 bases). V gave up 5 bases and J gave up 5 bases, with 16 bases separating them. Germline V gene lookup returns CDR1 SGHTA and CDR2 FQGNSA. The CDR3 covers 15 residues. CDR3 residues: CASSPQAGADQPQHF. CDR3 nucleotides: TGTGCCAGCAGCCCCCAGGCAGGGGCGGATCAGCCCCAGCATTTT.

The J gene is TRBJ2-7, the V gene TRBV5-8; weak D call: TRBD2 (6 bases). The germline CDR1 and CDR2 sequences are SGHTS and YDEGEE. The CDR3 is 15 amino acids. With 2 bases removed from V and 3 bases from J, the gap between germline ends came to 15 bases. The CDR3 DNA reads as TGTGCCAGCAGCTTAGGGGACTCGCGAAACTACGAGCAGTACTTC. Translating it yields CASSLGDSRNYEQYF.

V and J are TRBV4-1 and TRBJ1-4, with D perhaps matching TRBD1 (5 bases). Germline V gene sequence: CDR1 MGHRA, CDR2 YSYEKL. Trimming left V 3 bases short and J 3 bases short, with 11 bases between. The CDR3 has 15 residues. CDR3 loop: CASSQEAGANEKLFF. CDR3 DNA sequence: TGCGCCAGCAGCCAGGAGGCGGGGGCTAATGAAAAACTGTTTTTT.

This chain joins TRBV28 and TRBJ2-5; 8 bases line up with TRBD1. V shed 5 bases and J 4 bases; nucleotides not matched to a gene: 0. Looked up from germline, CDR1 is MDHEN and CDR2 is SYDVKM. CDR3 length equals 12 residues. The CDR3 loop reads CASSDRGETQYF. The CDR3 DNA is TGTGCCAGCAGTGACAGGGGAGAGACCCAGTACTTC.

The gene calls are TRBV9 and TRBJ2-5, with 7 nucleotides matching TRBD1. CDR1 is SGDLS and CDR2 is YYNGEE in the germline V gene. V shed 1 base, J shed 8 bases, and the junction held 2 bases outside the gene matches. This CDR3 contains 12 residues. The CDR3 spells CASSVRQGTQYF. The CDR3 nucleotides read TGTGCCAGCAGCGTAAGACAGGGAACCCAGTACTTC.

V is TRBV5-4 and J is TRBJ2-7; 7 nucleotides match TRBD1. Germline V CDR1 and CDR2: SGHNT, YYREEE (reference sequence). Germline trimming cut 4 bases from V and 2 bases from J; bases unmatched to any gene: 3. The CDR3 runs to 13 residues. The CDR3 loop is CASSPGTAYEQYF. The CDR3 nucleotides are TGTGCCAGCAGCCCCGGGACAGCCTACGAGCAGTACTTC.

V is TRBV7-2 and J is TRBJ1-4; possibly TRBD1 for D (6 bases). The CDR3 has 16 residues. The germline gives CDR1 SGHTA, CDR2 FQGNSA. The V gene lost 5 bases and the J gene lost 3 bases, with 16 bases spanning the gap. DNA of the CDR3: TGTGCCAGCAGCCCCACTCGGGGGGCTGCTAATGAAAAACTGTTTTTT. This sequence encodes CASSPTRGAANEKLFF.

The rearrangement uses TRBV4-2 and TRBJ2-1, with 8 bases matching TRBD2. After removal of 1 base from V and 10 bases from J, the junction contained 6 bases not matched to a gene. This CDR3 has 14 residues. CDR1 LGHNA and CDR2 YNFKEQ come from the germline V gene. The CDR3 DNA follows: TGTGCCAGCAGCCAAGTTGAAGAGCGGGGGGAGCAGTTCTTC. It yields the protein CASSQVEERGEQFF.

This clone is deemed medium-sized. The CDR3, as DNA: TGTGCCAGCAGCGCAGGGACAGGACCTGGAAACACCATATATTTT. It yields the protein CASSAGTGPGNTIYF. V and J are TRBV7-6 and TRBJ1-3; 8 bases align to TRBD1. After removal of 5 bases from V and 2 bases from J, the junction contained 5 bases not matched to a gene. Germline V gives CDR1 SGHVS, CDR2 FNYEAQ. This CDR3 contains 15 residues.

V is TRBV7-6 and J is TRBJ2-1, with 12 bases that match TRBD2. The germline CDR1 and CDR2 sequences are SGHVS and FNYEAQ. Unmatched junction bases numbered 8, after V lost 3 bases and J lost 8 bases. This CDR3 is built from 16 residues. The CDR3 reads CASSFLVASGGDEQFF. CDR3 nucleotide sequence: TGTGCCAGCAGCTTTTTAGTCGCTAGCGGGGGGGATGAGCAGTTCTTC.

The chain recombines TRBV2 with TRBJ1-2; tentatively, D is TRBD1 (6 bases). The CDR3 has 14 amino acids. The V gene's germline CDR1 is SNHLY and CDR2 FYNNEI. The germline V and J ends were trimmed by 4 bases and 4 bases, with 13 bases remaining between them. Written as DNA, the CDR3 is TGTGCCAGCAGTGGGTCAGGGGAGGGCTATGGCTACACCTTC. It is translated as CASSGSGEGYGYTF.

This sequence joins TRBV29-1 and TRBJ1-1; 8 positions agree with TRBD1. The trim removed 8 bases at V and 7 bases at J, leaving 6 bases unmatched. This CDR3 region has 11 residues. Germline-derived CDR1 and CDR2 are SQVTM and ANQGSEA. CDR3 protein: CSPGTGGEAFF. CDR3 DNA sequence: TGCAGCCCCGGGACAGGAGGTGAAGCTTTCTTT.